Sequencing of this T cell receptor beta chain was carried out in a study of beta chain features in type 1 diabetes. As for this clone: Its specificity is unknown.

The isolated RNA, all of it, was reverse transcribed, so expressed TCRB transcripts were what got sequenced. Method: immunoSEQ multiplex PCR; TCRdb's copy keeps in-frame clones and lacks some. The data show 140,000 or so clones, with 13% seen just once and 1% to 1.5% held by the top ten. Findings and caveats of the study: Type 1 diabetes patients showed a moderate but significant shortening of TCRB CDR3s in all four CD4+ subsets.

This CDR3 contains 15 residues. Trimming removed 0 bases at V and 9 bases at J, with 13 bases between. Germline V lookup: CDR1 SGHRS, CDR2 YFSETQ. The gene calls are TRBV5-1 and TRBJ1-6; D gene unclear. The sample taken for sequencing was central memory CD4+ T cells from blood. This receptor was obtained from a man aged 18 to 29 with type 1 diabetes. The CDR3 region has the DNA TGCGCCAGCAGCTTGGCCGGGGTAGGGCCTTCACCCCTCCACTTT. Its protein product is CASSLAGVGPSPLHF.